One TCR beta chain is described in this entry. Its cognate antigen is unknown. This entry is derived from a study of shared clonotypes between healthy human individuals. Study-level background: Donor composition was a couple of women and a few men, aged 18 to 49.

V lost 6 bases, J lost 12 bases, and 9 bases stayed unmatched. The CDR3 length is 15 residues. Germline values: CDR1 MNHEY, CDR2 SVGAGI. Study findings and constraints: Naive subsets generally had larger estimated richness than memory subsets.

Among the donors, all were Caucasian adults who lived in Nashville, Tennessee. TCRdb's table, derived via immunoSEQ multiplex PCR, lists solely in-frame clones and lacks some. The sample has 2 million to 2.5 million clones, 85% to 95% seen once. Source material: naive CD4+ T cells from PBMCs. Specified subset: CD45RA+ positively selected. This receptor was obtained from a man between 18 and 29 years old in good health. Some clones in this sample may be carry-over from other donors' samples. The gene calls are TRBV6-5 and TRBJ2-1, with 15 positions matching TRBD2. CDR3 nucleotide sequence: TGTGCCAGCAGCACCGGACTAGCGGGAGGGTCCGCGCAGTTCTTC. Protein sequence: CASSTGLAGGSAQFF.